Listed below are T cell receptor beta chains from one sample, sequenced in a study of blood T cell repertoires in COVID-19. Assay: immunoSEQ multiplex PCR; the TCRdb copy retains only in-frame clones and omits some. Of 60,000 to 75,000 clones in the sample, 76% were seen once. The material sequenced was peripheral blood. These receptors were obtained from a woman aged 50 to 60 with active or convalescent COVID-19. Both conserved end residues are part of each CDR3. The order of the fields is V gene, D gene, J gene, CDR3 length, clone size, CDR3 protein, CDR3 DNA. The D gene is left open where the match is weak. Size values are once, few and many counts, or a class for expanded clones, and some rows have none.

TRBV10-3	TRBD2	TRBJ2-1	15	-	CAISESQRGYNEQFF	TGTGCCATCAGTGAGTCCCAGCGGGGCTACAATGAGCAGTTCTTC
TRBV27	-	TRBJ1-1	11	many	CASSSQAEAFF	TGTGCCAGCAGTTCTCAGGCTGAAGCTTTCTTT
TRBV6-5	-	TRBJ1-2	14	-	CASSPETVLYGYTF	TGTGCCAGCAGTCCCGAGACTGTACTATATGGCTACACCTTC
TRBV18	-	TRBJ2-3	14	-	CASSTNTGTDTQYF	TGTGCCAGCTCAACGAATACAGGGACAGATACGCAGTATTTT
TRBV28	-	TRBJ2-7	12	-	CASSFEAREQYF	TGTGCCAGCAGTTTTGAGGCGCGGGAGCAGTACTTC
TRBV18	-	TRBJ1-1	15	-	CASSPTNTGNTEAFF	TGTGCCAGCTCCCCCACCAATACAGGGAACACTGAAGCTTTCTTT
TRBV27	-	TRBJ1-1	14	-	CASSPEGSWTEAFF	TGTGCCAGCAGTCCGGAGGGGTCATGGACTGAAGCTTTCTTT
TRBV18	-	TRBJ2-7	12	-	CASSPTSYEQYF	TGTGCCAGCTCACCGACTTCCTACGAGCAGTACTTC
TRBV24-1	TRBD2	TRBJ2-1	17	-	CATSIGTSGRVYNEQFF	TGTGCCACCAGTATCGGGACTAGCGGGAGAGTCTACAATGAGCAGTTCTTC
TRBV3-1/TRBV3-2	-	TRBJ1-2	14	once	CASSQGREGYGYTF	TGTGCCAGCAGCCAAGGTCGAGAGGGCTATGGCTACACCTTC
TRBV6-5	TRBD1	TRBJ1-1	14	-	CATAWTGDTTEAFF	TGTGCCACCGCGTGGACAGGGGACACCACTGAAGCTTTCTTT
TRBV5-1	TRBD1	TRBJ1-2	13	-	CASSSGRGQGYTF	TGCGCCAGCAGCTCCGGTAGGGGGCAGGGCTACACCTTC
TRBV27	TRBD2	TRBJ2-2	16	few	CASSIGTRGYTGELFF	TGTGCCAGCAGTATCGGGACTAGGGGCTACACCGGGGAGCTGTTTTTT
TRBV6-5	-	TRBJ1-1	15	few	CASSPDTGQGTEAFF	TGTGCCAGCAGCCCGGATACGGGCCAGGGGACTGAAGCTTTCTTT
TRBV2	TRBD1	TRBJ2-7	15	-	CASSVSGTGDYEQYF	TGTGCCAGCAGTGTAAGCGGGACAGGGGACTACGAGCAGTACTTC
TRBV5-1	TRBD2	TRBJ2-1	18	-	CASSLALGGLAAWSEQFF	TGCGCCAGCAGCTTGGCTCTGGGGGGACTAGCGGCTTGGTCCGAGCAGTTCTTC
TRBV5-4	-	TRBJ2-5	13	-	CASSLGGAETQYF	TGTGCCAGCAGCTTGGGGGGCGCAGAGACCCAGTACTTC
TRBV27	-	TRBJ1-4	15	-	CASMERPQLNEKLFF	TGTGCCAGCATGGAGCGCCCTCAACTTAATGAAAAACTGTTTTTT
TRBV6-5	TRBD1	TRBJ1-2	15	-	CASSPGTGVAYGYTF	TGTGCCAGCAGTCCCGGGACAGGGGTAGCCTATGGCTACACCTTC
TRBV19	TRBD1	TRBJ2-5	13	-	CASSKGTGGTQYF	TGTGCCAGTAGTAAAGGGACAGGAGGGACCCAGTACTTC
TRBV5-1	-	TRBJ2-6	15	-	CASSQQVSGANVLTF	TGCGCCAGCAGCCAACAGGTCTCTGGGGCCAACGTCCTGACTTTC
TRBV5-4	-	TRBJ2-1	15	-	CASSLVGGQYNEQFF	TGTGCCAGCAGCTTGGTTGGCGGGCAGTACAATGAGCAGTTCTTC
TRBV6-5	-	TRBJ1-2	14	few	CASSARTSIGGYTF	TGTGCCAGCAGCGCACGGACTTCAATAGGTGGCTACACCTTC
TRBV7-8	TRBD1	TRBJ2-7	14	-	CASSLGQGVGEQYF	TGTGCCAGCAGCCTTGGACAGGGGGTAGGCGAGCAGTACTTC
TRBV5-4	TRBD1	TRBJ1-1	13	-	CASSMDRITEAFF	TGTGCCAGCAGCATGGACAGGATAACTGAAGCTTTCTTT
TRBV29-1	-	TRBJ2-7	15	once	CSVEYLSGLKYEQYF	TGCAGCGTTGAATACTTAAGCGGGTTAAAGTACGAGCAGTACTTC
TRBV3-1/TRBV3-2	TRBD2	TRBJ2-7	16	-	CASSQGSGTSGYEQYF	TGTGCCAGCAGCCAGGGGTCCGGGACTAGCGGCTACGAGCAGTACTTC
TRBV4-1	-	TRBJ2-7	15	-	CASSTHPLTGTEQYF	TGCGCCAGCAGCACCCACCCACTCACAGGGACCGAGCAGTACTTC
TRBV27	-	TRBJ2-7	13	-	CASSYSVSYEQYF	TGTGCCAGCAGTTATTCTGTATCCTACGAGCAGTACTTC
TRBV5-1	-	TRBJ2-1	15	-	CASSSSVSSYNEQFF	TGCGCCAGCAGCTCTAGCGTGAGCTCCTACAATGAGCAGTTCTTC
TRBV4-1	TRBD2	TRBJ2-3	15	-	CASSLTSGFPDTQYF	TGCGCCAGCAGCCTCACTAGCGGGTTCCCAGATACGCAGTATTTT
TRBV2	-	TRBJ1-4	14	-	CASTEGRGGEKLFF	TGTGCCAGCACGGAAGGGAGGGGGGGTGAAAAACTGTTTTTT
TRBV9	TRBD2	TRBJ2-7	14	-	CASSVSGGTYEQYF	TGTGCCAGCAGCGTAAGCGGGGGAACCTACGAGCAGTACTTC
TRBV5-6	-	TRBJ2-7	14	-	CASTPAQGPYEQYF	TGTGCCAGCACCCCGGCACAGGGACCCTACGAGCAGTACTTC
TRBV5-5	-	TRBJ1-5	15	-	CASSLSQGTRQPQHF	TGTGCCAGCAGCTTGTCTCAGGGGACAAGGCAGCCCCAGCATTTT
TRBV27	TRBD2	TRBJ2-3	17	once	CASSFLAGGYSTDTQYF	TGTGCCAGCAGTTTTTTAGCGGGAGGGTATAGCACAGATACGCAGTATTTT
TRBV5-4	TRBD2	TRBJ2-5	14	-	CASSSTSRQETQYF	TGTGCCAGCAGCTCGACTAGCAGACAAGAGACCCAGTACTTC
TRBV29-1	-	TRBJ1-1	13	-	CSVVYQVNTEAFF	TGCAGCGTTGTTTACCAGGTGAACACTGAAGCTTTCTTT
TRBV2	TRBD2	TRBJ2-7	14	-	CASTGTSGAYEQYF	TGTGCCAGCACCGGGACTAGCGGAGCCTACGAGCAGTACTTC
TRBV12-3/TRBV12-4	-	TRBJ2-1	11	-	CASSRTNEQFF	TGTGCCAGCAGCCGTACTAATGAGCAGTTCTTC
TRBV11-2	TRBD1	TRBJ2-1	16	-	CASSLHPDRGRNEQFF	TGTGCCAGCAGCCTACACCCGGACAGGGGGCGCAATGAGCAGTTCTTC
TRBV28	-	TRBJ2-7	11	few	CASSPGRFRYF	TGTGCCAGCAGCCCCGGGAGATTTCGGTACTTC